The 9 T cell receptor beta chains below all came from one sample that was sequenced in a study of CD8+ T cells in alopecia areata. cDNA reverse transcribed from extracted RNA served as the sequencing template. Sequencing was performed with immunoSEQ multiplex PCR; in TCRdb, only in-frame clones are kept and a portion is missing. The sample shows more than 250,000 clones, no singletons; the ten largest hold 1.2%. The authors sorted pooled cutaneous lymph node cells using CD4, CD8alpha, NKG2D, NKG2ACE and other markers. Material: CD4+ T cells sorted from a lymph node. The receptor set was obtained from a C3H/HeJ mouse with alopecia areata. The MHC haplotype recorded for the strain is H2-k.

This clone appeared a few times. The gene names given are mouse names. Sequencing ends 4 residues short of the CDR3 end; the germline J gene provides the rest. The chain uses TRBV13-3 and TRBJ1-2; no clear D. In germline, CDR1 is NNHDY, CDR2 SYVADS. V was cut by 1 base and J by 4 bases, with 8 bases left in between. This CDR3 region has 13 residues. The part of the CDR3 DNA that was read is TGTGCCAGCAGTGATCAGCTCGGCTCC. This codes for CASSDQLGS. The full CDR3 is CASSDQLGSDYTF.

In the case of this clone: The gene names given are mouse names. CDR3 in amino acids: CASSISGGNSPLYF. The DNA read from the CDR3 is TGTGCCAGCAGTATATCGGGGGGGAATTCGCCC. The rearrangement links TRBV19 to TRBJ1-6; possible D gene TRBD1, 5 bases. The sequence runs out 3 residues before the end of the CDR3; the remainder is reconstructed from the germline J gene. TRBJ1-6 is an ORF, and what it does is uncertain. This CDR3 spans 14 amino acids. The germline V and J ends were trimmed by 1 base and 7 bases, with 9 bases remaining between them. Germline CDR1 and CDR2: FNHDT and SITEND (reference sequence).

As regards this clone: Mouse gene names apply. The CDR3 end lies 4 residues beyond the end of the read and is filled in from the germline J gene. V and J are TRBV19 and TRBJ1-2, with 7 nucleotides matching TRBD1. Germline assignment: CDR1 FNHDT and CDR2 SITEND (reference sequence). CDR3 length equals 14 residues. J gave up 3 bases and V 4 bases, and 6 bases lay outside the gene matches. The CDR3 DNA, read in part, is TGTGCCAGCAGTCTCGACAGGGCCGACTCC. Protein: CASSLDRADS. The whole CDR3 reads CASSLDRADSDYTF.

Regarding this clone: Mouse germline and gene names are used. The read comes to an end 4 residues before the CDR3 does, leaving the germline J gene to fill in the end. The V call is TRBV19, the J call TRBJ2-7; TRBD1 is a possible D gene (6 bases). V was clipped by 1 base and J by 0 bases, with 11 bases between them. The germline CDR1 and CDR2 sequences are FNHDT and SITEND (reference sequence). The CDR3 contains 15 residues. CDR3 protein: CASSITGQHSYEQYF. Incomplete CDR3 DNA: TGTGCCAGCAGTATAACCGGACAGCACTCCTAT.

This clone was counted between two and nine times. Mouse names are used for the genes. The CDR3 end lies 4 residues beyond the end of the read and is filled in from the germline J gene. This specimen includes other DNA sequences encoding the same CDR3. V and J are TRBV19 and TRBJ2-1; a weak D match, TRBD1 (6 bases). The V gene's germline CDR1 is FNHDT and CDR2 SITEND (reference sequence). The V end was cut by 2 bases, the J end by 4 bases, with 10 bases between. The CDR3 extends over 14 amino acids. The sequenced CDR3 bases are TGTGCCAGCAGTATCGGGACAAATTATGCT. Residues: CASSIGTNYA. The full CDR3 protein is CASSIGTNYAEQFF.

This clone was detected only a few times. The gene names here belong to mouse. CDR3 bases read: TGTGCTAGCAGTAGCCGGGACAGGGATGCAAACACA. This codes for CASSSRDRDANT. The CDR3 as a whole reads CASSSRDRDANTEVFF. The chain is built from TRBV17 and TRBJ1-1; the match to TRBD1 covers 9 bases. The read finishes 4 residues shy of the CDR3 end, and the germline J gene is used to complete it. With 3 bases clipped from V and 0 bases from J, the junction kept 5 bases outside the gene matches. CDR1 is MNHDT, CDR2 YYDKIL, per germline. The CDR3 extends over 16 amino acids.

In this sample, this clone turned up a few times. The listed genes are named as in mouse. The read halts 4 residues ahead of the CDR3 end, with the missing end drawn from the germline J gene. The V and J genes are TRBV19 and TRBJ2-2; TRBD1 is a possible D gene (6 bases). Deletions cut 4 bases from V and 3 bases from J, with 10 bases between. From germline, CDR1 is FNHDT and CDR2 SITEND (reference sequence). There are 14 residues in the CDR3. The sequenced CDR3 bases are TGTGCCAGCAGTCTACAGGGCCACACCGGG. Translation gives CASSLQGHTG. In full, the CDR3 reads CASSLQGHTGQLYF.

A word on this clone: Gene names refer to mouse genes. Coverage ceases 4 residues before the CDR3 finishes, and the germline J gene fills in the end. In the same sample, other DNA sequences code for this CDR3. The chain recombines TRBV13-2 with TRBJ1-2, with 8 bases that match TRBD1. Losses at the gene ends were 5 bases for V and 1 base for J; bases not matched to a gene: 4. The CDR3 is 14 residues long. CDR1 is NNHNN, CDR2 SYGAGS, per germline (reference sequence). CDR3 DNA, as far as it was read: TGTGCCAGCGGCAACAGGGGGGGAAACTCC. This codes for CASGNRGGNS. The whole CDR3 sequence reads CASGNRGGNSDYTF.

As for this clone: Genes here carry mouse names. The sequenced fragment ends 4 residues before the CDR3 boundary, so the rest is inferred from the germline J gene. The V and J genes are TRBV19 and TRBJ1-2; a possible D gene is TRBD1 (5 bases). Germline values: CDR1 FNHDT, CDR2 SITEND (reference sequence). V dropped 6 bases and J dropped 2 bases, with 5 bases sitting between them. This CDR3 spans 11 amino acids. CDR3 region: CASKGNSDYTF. CDR3 DNA, as far as it was read: TGTGCCAGCAAGGGGAACTCC.